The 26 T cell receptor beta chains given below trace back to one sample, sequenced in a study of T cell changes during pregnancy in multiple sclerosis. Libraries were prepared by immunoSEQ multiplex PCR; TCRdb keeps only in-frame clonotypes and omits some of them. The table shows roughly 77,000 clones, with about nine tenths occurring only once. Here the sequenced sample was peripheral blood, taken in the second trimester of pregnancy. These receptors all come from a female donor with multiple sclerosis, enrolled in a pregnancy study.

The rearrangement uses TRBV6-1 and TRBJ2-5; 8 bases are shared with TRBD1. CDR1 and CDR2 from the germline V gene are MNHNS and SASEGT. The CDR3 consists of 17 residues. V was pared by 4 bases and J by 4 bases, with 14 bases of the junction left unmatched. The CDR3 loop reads CASSGGLRQGIGETQYF. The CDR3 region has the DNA TGTGCCAGCAGTGGCGGACTACGACAGGGGATCGGAGAGACCCAGTACTTC.

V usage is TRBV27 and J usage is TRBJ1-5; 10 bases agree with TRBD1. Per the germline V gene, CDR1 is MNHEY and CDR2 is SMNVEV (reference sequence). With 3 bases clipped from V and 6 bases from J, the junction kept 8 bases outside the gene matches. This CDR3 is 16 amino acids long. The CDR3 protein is CASSFLRDRGAQPQHF. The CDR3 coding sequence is TGTGCCAGCAGTTTTCTAAGGGACAGGGGTGCTCAGCCCCAGCATTTT.

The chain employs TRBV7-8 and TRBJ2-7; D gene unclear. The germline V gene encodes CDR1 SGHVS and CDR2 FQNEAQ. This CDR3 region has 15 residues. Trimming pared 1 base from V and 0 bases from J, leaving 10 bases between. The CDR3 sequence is CASSLELLSSYEQYF. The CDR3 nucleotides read TGTGCCAGCAGCTTAGAACTTCTGAGCTCCTACGAGCAGTACTTC. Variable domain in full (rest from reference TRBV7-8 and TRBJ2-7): GAGVSQSPRYKVAKRGQDVALRCDPISGHVSLFWYQQALGQGPEFLTYFQNEAQLDKSGLPSDRFFAERPEGSVSTLKIQRTQQEDSAVYLCASSLELLSSYEQYFGPGTRLTVT.

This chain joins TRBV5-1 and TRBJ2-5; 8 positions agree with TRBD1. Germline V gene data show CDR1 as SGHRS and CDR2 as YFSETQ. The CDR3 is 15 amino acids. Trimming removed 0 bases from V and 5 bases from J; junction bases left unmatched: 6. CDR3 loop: CASSLDRGKGETQYF. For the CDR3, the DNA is TGCGCCAGCAGCTTGGACAGGGGGAAGGGGGAGACCCAGTACTTC.

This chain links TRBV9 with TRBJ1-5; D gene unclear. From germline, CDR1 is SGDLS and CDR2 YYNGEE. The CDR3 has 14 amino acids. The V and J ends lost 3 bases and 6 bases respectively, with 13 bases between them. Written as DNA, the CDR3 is TGTGCCAGCAGCGCCGATGCGGGGTTTCAGCCCCAGCATTTT. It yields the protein CASSADAGFQPQHF.

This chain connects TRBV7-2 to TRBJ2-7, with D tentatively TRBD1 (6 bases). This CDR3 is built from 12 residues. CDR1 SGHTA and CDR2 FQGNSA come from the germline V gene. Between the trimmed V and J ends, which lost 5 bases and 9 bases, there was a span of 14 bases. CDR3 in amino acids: CASSPTGDGQYF. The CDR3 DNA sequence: TGTGCCAGCAGCCCGACAGGTGACGGGCAGTACTTC.

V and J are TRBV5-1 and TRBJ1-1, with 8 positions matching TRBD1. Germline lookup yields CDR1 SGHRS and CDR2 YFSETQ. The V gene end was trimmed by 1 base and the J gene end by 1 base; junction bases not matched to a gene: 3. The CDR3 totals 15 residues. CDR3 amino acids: CASSLNDRGNTEAFF. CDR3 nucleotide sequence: TGCGCCAGCAGCTTGAACGACAGGGGGAACACTGAAGCTTTCTTT.

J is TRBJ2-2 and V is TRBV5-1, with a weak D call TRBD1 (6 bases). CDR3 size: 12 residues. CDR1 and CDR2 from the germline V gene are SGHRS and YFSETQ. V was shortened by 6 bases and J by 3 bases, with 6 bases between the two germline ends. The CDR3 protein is CASKGDTGELFF. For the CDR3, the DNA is TGCGCCAGCAAGGGGGACACCGGGGAGCTGTTTTTT.

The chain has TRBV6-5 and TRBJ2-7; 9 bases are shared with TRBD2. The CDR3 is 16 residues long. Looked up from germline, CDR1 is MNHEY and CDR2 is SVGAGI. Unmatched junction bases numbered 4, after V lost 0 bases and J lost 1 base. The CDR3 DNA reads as TGTGCCAGCAGTTACTCGAGGCTAGCGGGATCCTACGAGCAGTACTTC. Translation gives CASSYSRLAGSYEQYF.

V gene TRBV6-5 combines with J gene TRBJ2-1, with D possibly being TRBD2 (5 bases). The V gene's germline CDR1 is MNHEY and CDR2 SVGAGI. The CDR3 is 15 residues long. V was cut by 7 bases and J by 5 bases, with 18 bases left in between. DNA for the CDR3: TGTGCCAGCATTGCGTTGACTACAATAGACAATGAGCAGTTCTTC. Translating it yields CASIALTTIDNEQFF.

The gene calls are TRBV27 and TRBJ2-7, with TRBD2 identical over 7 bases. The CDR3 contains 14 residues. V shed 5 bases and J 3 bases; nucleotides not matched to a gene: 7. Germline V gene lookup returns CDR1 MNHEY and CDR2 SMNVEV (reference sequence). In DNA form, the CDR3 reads TGTGCCAGCAGTCCGGGCGGGGGTTACTACGAGCAGTACTTC. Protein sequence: CASSPGGGYYEQYF.

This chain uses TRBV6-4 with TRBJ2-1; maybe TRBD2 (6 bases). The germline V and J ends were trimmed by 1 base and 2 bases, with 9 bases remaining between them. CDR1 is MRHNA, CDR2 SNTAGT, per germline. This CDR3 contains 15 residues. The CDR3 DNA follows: TGTGCCAGCAGTGACTTTGCGGGGACCTACAATGAGCAGTTCTTC. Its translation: CASSDFAGTYNEQFF.

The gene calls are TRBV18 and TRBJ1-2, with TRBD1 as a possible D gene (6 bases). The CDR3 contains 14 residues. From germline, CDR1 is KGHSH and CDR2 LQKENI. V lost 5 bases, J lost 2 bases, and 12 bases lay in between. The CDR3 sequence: CASSEDRRNYGYTF. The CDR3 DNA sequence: TGTGCCAGCTCAGAGGACAGAAGGAACTATGGCTACACCTTC.

CDR3: CASSLSWRGGRGTQYF. In DNA form, the CDR3 reads TGTGCCAGCAGTTTATCCTGGCGGGGCGGGAGGGGTACGCAGTATTTT. The rearrangement links TRBV27 to TRBJ2-3; the match to TRBD2 covers 9 bases. Trimming removed 0 bases from V and 8 bases from J; junction bases left unmatched: 9. Per the germline V gene, CDR1 is MNHEY and CDR2 is SMNVEV (reference sequence). This CDR3 contains 16 residues.

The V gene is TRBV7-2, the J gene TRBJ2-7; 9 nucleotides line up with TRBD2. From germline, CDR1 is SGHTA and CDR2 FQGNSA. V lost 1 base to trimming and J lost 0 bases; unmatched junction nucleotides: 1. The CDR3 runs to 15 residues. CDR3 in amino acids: CASSLEAGGSYEQYF. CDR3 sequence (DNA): TGTGCCAGCAGCTTAGAAGCGGGAGGCTCCTACGAGCAGTACTTC.

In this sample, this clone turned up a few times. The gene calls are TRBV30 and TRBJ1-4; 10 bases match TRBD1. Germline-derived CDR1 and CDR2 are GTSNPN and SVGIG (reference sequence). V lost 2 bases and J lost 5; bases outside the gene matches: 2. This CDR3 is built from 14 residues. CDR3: CAWSMTGGNEKLFF. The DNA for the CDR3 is TGTGCCTGGAGTATGACAGGGGGCAATGAAAAACTGTTTTTT.

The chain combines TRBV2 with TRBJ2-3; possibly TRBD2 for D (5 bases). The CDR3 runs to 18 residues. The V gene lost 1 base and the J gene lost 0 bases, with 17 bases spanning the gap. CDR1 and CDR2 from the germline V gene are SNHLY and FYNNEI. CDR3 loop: CASSEDPITSWSTDTQYF. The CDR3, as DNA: TGTGCCAGCAGTGAAGACCCGATAACTAGTTGGAGCACAGATACGCAGTATTTT.

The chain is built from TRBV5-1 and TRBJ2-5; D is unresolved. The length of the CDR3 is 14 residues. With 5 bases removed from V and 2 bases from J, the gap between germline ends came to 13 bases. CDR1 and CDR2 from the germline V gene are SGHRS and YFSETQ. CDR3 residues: CASRLSTGQETQYF. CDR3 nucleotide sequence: TGCGCCAGCAGACTGTCGACTGGACAAGAGACCCAGTACTTC.

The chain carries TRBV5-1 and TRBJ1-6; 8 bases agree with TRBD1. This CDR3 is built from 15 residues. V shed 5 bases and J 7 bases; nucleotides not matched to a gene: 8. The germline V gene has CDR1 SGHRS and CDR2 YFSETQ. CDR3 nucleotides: TGCGCCAGCAGGCTCACCGGGACAGGCAATTCACCCCTCCACTTT. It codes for CASRLTGTGNSPLHF.

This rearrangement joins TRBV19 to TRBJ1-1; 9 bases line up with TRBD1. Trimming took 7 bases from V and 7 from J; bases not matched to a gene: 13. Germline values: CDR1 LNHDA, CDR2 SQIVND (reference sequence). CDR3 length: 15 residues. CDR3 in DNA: TGTGCCAGTATCCCCTCCTTAGGACAGGGGATTGAAGCTTTCTTT. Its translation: CASIPSLGQGIEAFF.

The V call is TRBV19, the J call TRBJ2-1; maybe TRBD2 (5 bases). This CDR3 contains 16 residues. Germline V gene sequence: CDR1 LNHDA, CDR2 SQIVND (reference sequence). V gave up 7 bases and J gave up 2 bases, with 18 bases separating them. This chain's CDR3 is CASTWANGIAYNEQFF. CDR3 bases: TGTGCCAGTACTTGGGCGAACGGGATAGCCTACAATGAGCAGTTCTTC. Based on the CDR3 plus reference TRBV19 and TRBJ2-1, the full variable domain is DGGITQSPKYLFRKEGQNVTLSCEQNLNHDAMYWYRQDPGQGLRLIYYSQIVNDFQKGDIAEGYSVSREKKESFPLTVTSAQKNPTAFYLCASTWANGIAYNEQFFGPGTRLTVL.

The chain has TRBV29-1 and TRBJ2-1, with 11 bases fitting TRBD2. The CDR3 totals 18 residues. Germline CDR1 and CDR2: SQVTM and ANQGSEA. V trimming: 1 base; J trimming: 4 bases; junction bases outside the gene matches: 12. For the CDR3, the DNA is TGCAGCGTTGAAGCCGCTCTAGCGGGGGGCGCTAGGTACAATGAGCAGTTCTTC. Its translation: CSVEAALAGGARYNEQFF.

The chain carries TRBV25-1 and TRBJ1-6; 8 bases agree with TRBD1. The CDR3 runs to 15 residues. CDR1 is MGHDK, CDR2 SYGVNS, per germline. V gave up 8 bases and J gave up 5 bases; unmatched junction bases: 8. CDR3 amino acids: CASGARTGNNSPLHF. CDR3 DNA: TGTGCCAGCGGGGCGAGGACAGGGAATAATTCACCCCTCCACTTT.

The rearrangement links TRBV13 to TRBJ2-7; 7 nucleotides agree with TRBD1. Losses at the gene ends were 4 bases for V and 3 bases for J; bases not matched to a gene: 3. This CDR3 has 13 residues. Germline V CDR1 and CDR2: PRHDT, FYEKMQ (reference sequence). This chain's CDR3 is CASSSGQSYEQYF. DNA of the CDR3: TGTGCCAGCAGCTCGGGACAGAGCTACGAGCAGTACTTC.

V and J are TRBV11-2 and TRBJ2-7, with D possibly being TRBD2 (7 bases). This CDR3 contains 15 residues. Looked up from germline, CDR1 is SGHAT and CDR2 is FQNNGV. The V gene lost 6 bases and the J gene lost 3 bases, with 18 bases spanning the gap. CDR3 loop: CASSYPGGGSYEQYF. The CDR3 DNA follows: TGTGCCAGCAGTTATCCTGGGGGGGGCAGCTACGAGCAGTACTTC.

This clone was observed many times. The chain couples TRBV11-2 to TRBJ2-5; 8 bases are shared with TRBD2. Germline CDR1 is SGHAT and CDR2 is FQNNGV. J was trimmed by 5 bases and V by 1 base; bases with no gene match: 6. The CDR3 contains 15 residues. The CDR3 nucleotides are TGTGCCAGCAGCTTAGCGGGAGGGCCTGGGGAGACCCAGTACTTC. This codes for CASSLAGGPGETQYF.